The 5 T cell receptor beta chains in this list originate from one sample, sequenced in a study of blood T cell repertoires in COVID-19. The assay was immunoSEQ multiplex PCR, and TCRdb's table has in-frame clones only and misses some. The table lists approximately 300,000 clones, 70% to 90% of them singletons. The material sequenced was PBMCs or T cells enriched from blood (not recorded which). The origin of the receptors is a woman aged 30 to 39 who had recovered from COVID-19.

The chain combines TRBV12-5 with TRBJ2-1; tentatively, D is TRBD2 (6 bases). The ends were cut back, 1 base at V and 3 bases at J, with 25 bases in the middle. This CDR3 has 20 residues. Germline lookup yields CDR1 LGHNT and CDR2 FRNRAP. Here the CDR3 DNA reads TGTGCTAGTGGTTTGGCAGAAGTCAAACCGGGACTTAAGGGCTACAATGAGCAGTTCTTC. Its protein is CASGLAEVKPGLKGYNEQFF.

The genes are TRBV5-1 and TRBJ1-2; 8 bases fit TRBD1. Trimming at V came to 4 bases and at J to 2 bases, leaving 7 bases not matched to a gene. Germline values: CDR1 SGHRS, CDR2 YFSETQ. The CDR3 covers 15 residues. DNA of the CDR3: TGCGCCAGCAGCCCGGGACAGGCGCCAAACTATGGCTACACCTTC. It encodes CASSPGQAPNYGYTF.

DNA for the CDR3: TGTGCCAGCAGCCAATCTACCACCCATACGCAGTATTTT. Protein sequence: CASSQSTTHTQYF. This chain links TRBV14 with TRBJ2-3, with D unclear. The V and J ends lost 2 bases and 7 bases respectively, with 10 bases between them. From germline, CDR1 is SGHDN and CDR2 FVKESK. The CDR3 is made up of 13 amino acids.

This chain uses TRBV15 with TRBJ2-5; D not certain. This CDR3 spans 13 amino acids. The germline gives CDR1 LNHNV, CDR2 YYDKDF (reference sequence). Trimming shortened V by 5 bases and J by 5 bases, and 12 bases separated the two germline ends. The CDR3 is CATSAGGVETQYF. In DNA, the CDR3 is TGTGCCACCAGCGCCGGCGGAGTGGAGACCCAGTACTTC.

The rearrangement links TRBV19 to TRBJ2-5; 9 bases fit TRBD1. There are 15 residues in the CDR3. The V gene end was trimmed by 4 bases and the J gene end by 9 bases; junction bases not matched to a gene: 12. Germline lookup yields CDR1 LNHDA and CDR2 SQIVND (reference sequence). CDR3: CASSRGGQGGLSQYF. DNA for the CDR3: TGTGCCAGTAGTAGAGGGGGACAGGGCGGTCTCTCCCAGTACTTC. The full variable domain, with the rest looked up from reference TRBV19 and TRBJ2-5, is DGGITQSPKYLFRKEGQNVTLSCEQNLNHDAMYWYRQDPGQGLRLIYYSQIVNDFQKGDIAEGYSVSREKKESFPLTVTSAQKNPTAFYLCASSRGGQGGLSQYFGPGTRLLVL.